This is a list of T cell receptor beta chains from one sample in a study of T cells after yellow fever vaccination. TCRdb re-analysed the 5' RACE reads in MiXCR, keeping a single row per CDR3 protein. The sample lists roughly 79,000 distinct CDR3 sequences, around 7.1% occurring once. The sample was CD8+ T cells sorted from PBMCs, taken around 10 days after the first yellow fever vaccination. Receptor source: a man younger than 30 who received the YFV17D yellow fever vaccine. CDR3s include the opening cysteine and the closing phenylalanine or tryptophan. The D gene is left open where the match is weak. Clone sizes are given selectively: once, few, many, or a class where the clone is expanded.

d_call clone_size j_call v_call cdr3_aa cdr3_nt
TRBD1 NA TRBJ2-1 TRBV5-6 CASSSTGISYNEQFF TGTGCCAGCAGCTCGACAGGGATCTCCTACAATGAGCAGTTCTTC
TRBD2 few TRBJ2-3 TRBV12-3/TRBV12-4 CASSAGLAKPDTQYF TGTGCCAGCAGTGCCGGACTAGCGAAGCCAGATACGCAGTATTTT
NA NA TRBJ2-7 TRBV6-5 CASSYGGNEQYF TGTGCCAGCAGTTACGGGGGCAACGAGCAGTACTTC
NA many TRBJ2-7 TRBV29-1 CSVVWDGTYEQYF TGCAGCGTTGTCTGGGACGGTACCTACGAGCAGTACTTC
TRBD2 many TRBJ2-1 TRBV27 CASSRLAGRYNEQFF TGTGCCAGCAGTCGACTAGCGGGGCGGTACAATGAGCAGTTCTTC
TRBD2 NA TRBJ2-3 TRBV7-8 CASSLGGGGADTQYF TGTGCCAGCAGCTTGGGCGGGGGAGGCGCAGATACGCAGTATTTT
NA few TRBJ1-3 TRBV7-2 CASSKDSTSGNTIYF TGTGCCAGCAGCAAGGACAGCACCTCTGGAAACACCATATATTTT
TRBD1 NA TRBJ2-7 TRBV7-2 CASSPGTGGDEQYF TGTGCCAGCAGCCCCGGGACAGGGGGCGACGAGCAGTACTTC
NA few TRBJ2-7 TRBV7-2 CASSSSGTNYDYEQYF TGTGCCAGCAGCTCCTCCGGGACAAATTATGACTACGAGCAGTACTTC
NA few TRBJ1-3 TRBV5-1 CASSLRGLGNTIYF TGCGCCAGCAGCTTACGTGGCCTTGGAAACACCATATATTTT
TRBD1 many TRBJ1-1 TRBV6-6 CASRLLTGGVTEAFF TGTGCCAGCAGGTTGTTGACAGGGGGGGTGACTGAAGCTTTCTTT
NA NA TRBJ1-1 TRBV6-1 CASSELRKGGAVSWTEAFF TGTGCCAGCAGTGAACTGAGGAAAGGGGGTGCCGTTTCATGGACTGAAGCTTTCTTT
NA NA TRBJ1-1 TRBV11-2 CASSPVFEGAFF TGTGCCAGCAGCCCCGTTTTCGAGGGAGCTTTCTTT
NA many TRBJ1-1 TRBV29-1 CSVEDWEEAFF TGCAGCGTTGAAGACTGGGAAGAAGCTTTCTTT
NA NA TRBJ1-2 TRBV4-2 CASSQETTGYNDYGYTF TGTGCCAGCAGCCAAGAAACAACAGGGTATAACGACTATGGCTACACCTTC
NA few TRBJ1-4 TRBV3-1 CASSQDPDLEEKLFF TGTGCCAGCAGCCAAGATCCAGATTTAGAGGAAAAACTGTTTTTT
NA once TRBJ2-1 TRBV6-1 CASSELAEQFF TGTGCCAGCAGTGAACTTGCTGAGCAGTTCTTC
TRBD1 NA TRBJ2-7 TRBV6-1 CASSRTGVVSFSEQYF TGTGCCAGCAGTAGGACAGGGGTAGTATCTTTCTCCGAGCAGTACTTC